Listed here are 20 T cell receptor beta chains from one sample, sequenced in a study of blood T cell repertoires in COVID-19. Sequenced by immunoSEQ multiplex PCR; TCRdb stores in-frame clones only, minus some. The table shows 300,000 to 350,000 clones, with 91% occurring only once. The sequenced sample consisted of peripheral blood. These TCRs come from a woman between 18 and 30 years old who had recovered from COVID-19.

The chain links TRBV30 to TRBJ1-2, with TRBD1 matching over 7 bases. With 4 bases clipped from V and 4 bases from J, the junction kept 15 bases outside the gene matches. Germline V gene sequence: CDR1 GTSNPN, CDR2 SVGIG (reference sequence). The CDR3 contains 16 residues. The CDR3 region is CAWKHPGQHLFYGYTF. CDR3 DNA: TGTGCCTGGAAACATCCGGGACAGCACTTATTCTATGGCTACACCTTC. The whole variable domain, filled in from reference TRBV30 and TRBJ1-2, reads SQTIHQWPATLVQPVGSPLSLECTVEGTSNPNLYWYRQAAGRGLQLLFYSVGIGQISSEVPQNLSASRPQDRQFILSSKKLLLSDSGFYLCAWKHPGQHLFYGYTFGSGTRLTVV.

J is TRBJ2-5 and V is TRBV5-8; 11 bases are a match to TRBD2. CDR3 length: 18 residues. V shed 1 base, J shed 4 bases, and the junction held 12 bases outside the gene matches. CDR1 and CDR2 from the germline V gene are SGHTS and YDEGEE. The CDR3 DNA is TGTGCCAGCAGCTTGAATTTACTAGCGGGAGTTCTTGGAGAGACCCAGTACTTC. As protein: CASSLNLLAGVLGETQYF.

The CDR3 loop is CASSWVNPENTIYF. The CDR3 nucleotides read TGTGCCAGTAGCTGGGTAAACCCGGAGAACACCATATATTTT. The chain employs TRBV19 and TRBJ1-3; D ambiguous. Germline assignment: CDR1 LNHDA and CDR2 SQIVND (reference sequence). V lost 6 bases to trimming and J lost 7 bases, with 16 bases between them. The CDR3 length is 14 residues.

The chain employs TRBV28 and TRBJ2-3; perhaps TRBD1 as D (6 bases). V was clipped by 10 bases and J by 0 bases, with 17 bases between them. Germline assignment: CDR1 MDHEN and CDR2 SYDVKM. The CDR3 loop spans 15 amino acids. CDR3 sequence reads: CATKKQGISTDTQYF. The CDR3 DNA reads as TGTGCCACCAAAAAACAGGGCATAAGCACAGATACGCAGTATTTT.

The rearrangement joins TRBV12-3 or TRBV12-4 to TRBJ2-1; a possible D gene is TRBD1 (5 bases). Trimming pared 9 bases from V and 9 bases from J, leaving 15 bases between. The CDR3 runs to 12 residues. CDR3 protein: CASSGNTVEQFF. CDR3 sequence (DNA): TGTGCCAGTTCAGGGAATACGGTTGAGCAGTTCTTC.

The rearrangement links TRBV5-1 to TRBJ2-4, with D possibly matching TRBD1 (6 bases). Germline V CDR1 and CDR2: SGHRS, YFSETQ. V lost 5 bases, J lost 10 bases, and 22 bases lay in between. This CDR3 has 15 residues. The CDR3 protein is CASRPDPLTGPIQYF. The CDR3 coding sequence is TGCGCCAGCAGGCCAGATCCCTTGACAGGCCCTATTCAGTACTTC.

The chain has TRBV5-6 and TRBJ2-1, with D tentatively TRBD2 (5 bases). The germline V gene encodes CDR1 SGHDT and CDR2 YYEEEE. This CDR3 has 13 residues. Trimming took 4 bases from V and 11 from J, leaving 16 bases between them. The CDR3 DNA follows: TGTGCCAGCAGCCCCAGACGGTCGGGGAAGCAGTTCTTC. Translation gives CASSPRRSGKQFF.

The genes are TRBV28 and TRBJ1-1; D perhaps matches TRBD1 (6 bases). Germline values: CDR1 MDHEN, CDR2 SYDVKM. The CDR3 consists of 15 residues. The ends were cut back, 1 base at V and 6 bases at J, with 15 bases in the middle. CDR3 loop: CASSLFRGPGSEAFF. CDR3 sequence (DNA): TGTGCCAGCAGTTTATTCAGGGGCCCCGGCTCTGAAGCTTTCTTT.

The genes are TRBV19 and TRBJ2-1, with TRBD2 matching over 11 bases. The CDR3 has 15 amino acids. In germline, CDR1 is LNHDA, CDR2 SQIVND (reference sequence). With V trimmed by 4 bases and J by 4 bases, 3 bases remained unmatched. In nucleotides, the CDR3 is TGTGCCAGTAGTACACGGACTAGCGGGTACAATGAGCAGTTCTTC. Amino acids: CASSTRTSGYNEQFF.

The chain carries TRBV6-2 or TRBV6-3 and TRBJ2-3, with no clear D. The length of the CDR3 is 12 residues. The V gene lost 4 bases and the J gene lost 6 bases, with 8 bases spanning the gap. Per the germline V gene, CDR1 is MNHEY and CDR2 is SVGEGT. Written as DNA, the CDR3 is TGTGCCAGCAGTTTTCCCATGGATACGCAGTATTTT. Its protein is CASSFPMDTQYF.

The chain combines TRBV30 with TRBJ2-1; TRBD2 agrees at 8 bases. The CDR3 runs 16 residues. Germline V gene data show CDR1 as GTSNPN and CDR2 as SVGIG (reference sequence). After removal of 5 bases from V and 5 bases from J, the junction contained 14 bases not matched to a gene. The DNA of the CDR3 is TGTGCCTGGGTATCTATAGCGGGGAGTCGCCACAATGAGCAGTTCTTC. Its translation is CAWVSIAGSRHNEQFF.

The chain carries TRBV28 and TRBJ1-1; 7 bases match TRBD1. The CDR3 extends over 16 amino acids. After removal of 3 bases from V and 4 bases from J, the junction contained 11 bases not matched to a gene. Looked up from germline, CDR1 is MDHEN and CDR2 is SYDVKM. CDR3 bases: TGTGCCAGCAGTTTGACCGACAAGGGGGCTCGCACTGAAGCTTTCTTT. Protein product: CASSLTDKGARTEAFF.

This sequence joins TRBV19 and TRBJ1-3; a possible D gene is TRBD1 (5 bases). This CDR3 has 15 residues. Germline-derived CDR1 and CDR2 are LNHDA and SQIVND (reference sequence). Deletions cut 5 bases from V and 0 bases from J, with 11 bases between. The CDR3 DNA is TGTGCCAGTAGTCTGGGACTCAACTCTGGAAACACCATATATTTT. This encodes CASSLGLNSGNTIYF.

The V and J genes are TRBV5-4 and TRBJ2-3; 9 bases are shared with TRBD2. The V gene's germline CDR1 is SGHNT and CDR2 YYREEE (reference sequence). The CDR3 covers 15 residues. V lost 4 bases, J lost 3 bases, and 6 bases stayed unmatched. CDR3 residues: CASSIVAGATDTQYF. CDR3 in DNA: TGTGCCAGCAGCATCGTAGCGGGAGCAACAGATACGCAGTATTTT.

The chain couples TRBV3-1 (or the pseudogene TRBV3-2) to TRBJ2-7; 8 nucleotides match TRBD2. The CDR3 length is 14 residues. Losses at the gene ends were 3 bases for V and 4 bases for J; bases not matched to a gene: 5. CDR1 and CDR2 (germline): LGHDT, YNNKEL (reference sequence). CDR3 nucleotides: TGTGCCAGCAGCCACGGCCTAGCGGGTTACGAGCAGTACGTC. Amino acid sequence: CASSHGLAGYEQYV.

J is TRBJ1-5 and V is TRBV15; TRBD1 aligns across 7 bases. The V segment lost 2 bases and the J segment 5 bases; nucleotides outside the gene matches: 9. Germline V lookup: CDR1 LNHNV, CDR2 YYDKDF (reference sequence). The CDR3 loop spans 16 amino acids. CDR3 sequence: CATSRSFYRGYQPQHF. In DNA form, the CDR3 reads TGTGCCACCAGCAGAAGTTTTTACAGGGGCTATCAGCCCCAGCATTTT.

The chain combines TRBV19 with TRBJ1-1; D unresolved. With 6 bases removed from V and 5 bases from J, the gap between germline ends came to 13 bases. This CDR3 contains 13 residues. Germline V gene lookup returns CDR1 LNHDA and CDR2 SQIVND (reference sequence). The CDR3 DNA reads as TGTGCCAGTAGGCGGAGGTCGGAGACTGAAGCTTTCTTT. Protein sequence: CASRRRSETEAFF.

This CDR3 is CASSLGVPRRGSTNEKLFF. CDR3 nucleotides: TGTGCCAGCAGCTTAGGAGTCCCTCGGCGGGGGTCCACTAATGAAAAACTGTTTTTT. The chain combines TRBV11-2 with TRBJ1-4, with D possibly TRBD1 on 5 matching bases. The CDR3 totals 19 residues. The germline V gene has CDR1 SGHAT and CDR2 FQNNGV. V dropped 1 base and J dropped 2 bases, with 20 bases sitting between them. Using reference TRBV11-2 and TRBJ1-4 for the parts outside the CDR3, the full variable domain is EAGVAQSPRYKIIEKRQSVAFWCNPISGHATLYWYQQILGQGPKLLIQFQNNGVVDDSQLPKDRFSAERLKGVDSTLKIQPAKLEDSAVYLCASSLGVPRRGSTNEKLFFGSGTQLSVL.

The chain joins TRBV6-5 to TRBJ2-7; TRBD2 matches at 10 bases. The CDR3 has 15 residues. Germline V gene lookup returns CDR1 MNHEY and CDR2 SVGAGI. After removal of 5 bases from V and 2 bases from J, the junction contained 6 bases not matched to a gene. CDR3: CASSRTSGTTYEQYV. CDR3 bases: TGTGCCAGCAGTCGGACTAGCGGAACCACCTACGAGCAGTACGTC.

This clone was found once. The chain carries TRBV5-1 and TRBJ1-1; 9 bases are shared with TRBD1. V lost 6 bases, J lost 3 bases, and 15 bases stayed unmatched. The germline gives CDR1 SGHRS, CDR2 YFSETQ. CDR3 length equals 17 residues. CDR3 amino acids: CASTRWGAGTGYTEAFF. The CDR3 region has the DNA TGCGCCAGCACCCGGTGGGGTGCCGGGACAGGGTACACTGAAGCTTTCTTT.